A selection of T cell receptor beta chains follows, all from one sample in a study of blood T cell repertoires in COVID-19. Clones were sequenced by immunoSEQ multiplex PCR, and TCRdb holds only the in-frame ones, with some missing. The sample has about 270,000 clones, 85% to 95% seen once. The sample taken for sequencing was PBMCs or T cells enriched from blood (not recorded which). The receptors originated from a man aged 40-49 years who had been exposed to COVID-19. The CDR3 runs from the conserved cysteine through the conserved F or W. Each record gives: D gene, J gene, clone size, V gene, CDR3 protein, CDR3 DNA. The D gene is left open where the match is weak. Part of the rows lack a size; the others show once, few, many or a class for expanded clones.

TRBD2,TRBJ2-5,.,TRBV30,CAWSSSGSRGWETQYF,TGTGCCTGGAGTAGCAGCGGGAGTCGGGGGTGGGAGACCCAGTACTTC
.,TRBJ1-5,.,TRBV7-9,CASSLGTGHPGQPQHF,TGTGCCAGCAGCTTAGGGACGGGACACCCTGGTCAGCCCCAGCATTTT
.,TRBJ2-7,few,TRBV5-4,CASSLGDTTFYEQYF,TGTGCCAGCAGCTTGGGGGACACAACTTTCTACGAGCAGTACTTC
TRBD1,TRBJ2-5,.,TRBV6-5,CASSSPQGAGRETQYF,TGTGCCAGCAGTTCTCCACAGGGGGCGGGTAGGGAGACCCAGTACTTC
.,TRBJ2-6,.,TRBV6-2/TRBV6-3,CASSFSSSGANVLTF,TGTGCCAGCAGTTTCAGTTCCTCTGGGGCCAACGTCCTGACTTTC
TRBD1,TRBJ1-1,.,TRBV18,CASSQQGAIEAFF,TGTGCCAGCTCACAACAGGGGGCCATAGAAGCTTTCTTT
.,TRBJ2-6,.,TRBV7-3,CASSLMGSGANVLTF,TGTGCCAGCAGCTTAATGGGCTCCGGGGCCAACGTCCTGACTTTC
.,TRBJ1-5,.,TRBV5-1,CASSWGDNQPQHF,TGCGCCAGCAGTTGGGGGGACAATCAGCCCCAGCATTTT
TRBD1,TRBJ2-5,.,TRBV19,CASSISRGETQYF,TGTGCCAGTAGTATTTCCAGGGGGGAGACCCAGTACTTC
.,TRBJ1-2,few,TRBV27,CASSPGHFYGYTF,TGTGCCAGCAGTCCGGGACATTTCTATGGCTACACCTTC
.,TRBJ2-5,.,TRBV12-3/TRBV12-4,CASSQGVRETQYF,TGTGCCAGCAGCCAGGGCGTGAGGGAGACCCAGTACTTC
TRBD1,TRBJ1-2,.,TRBV19,CASSITGQGNYGYTF,TGTGCCAGTAGTATTACCGGACAGGGGAACTATGGCTACACCTTC
.,TRBJ1-1,.,TRBV7-6,CASSLNTGGGTEAFF,TGTGCCAGCAGCTTAAACACAGGCGGGGGAACTGAAGCTTTCTTT
TRBD2,TRBJ2-2,once,TRBV29-1,CSVEAWDSGADTGELFF,TGCAGCGTTGAAGCCTGGGATAGCGGGGCAGACACCGGGGAGCTGTTTTTT
.,TRBJ1-4,.,TRBV27,CASGLLPDEKLFF,TGTGCCAGCGGTCTTTTACCGGATGAAAAACTGTTTTTT
.,TRBJ1-1,.,TRBV7-3,CASSWGHQNTEAFF,TGTGCCAGCAGCTGGGGACACCAGAACACTGAAGCTTTCTTT
.,TRBJ2-1,.,TRBV6-5,CASSSDNGYYNEQFF,TGTGCCAGCAGCTCTGACAACGGTTACTACAATGAGCAGTTCTTC
TRBD1,TRBJ2-7,.,TRBV6-5,CASTKTGEYHEQYF,TGTGCCAGCACTAAGACAGGGGAGTACCACGAGCAGTACTTC
.,TRBJ2-7,.,TRBV4-2,CASSQEQGPEQYF,TGTGCCAGCAGCCAAGAACAGGGTCCCGAGCAGTACTTC
.,TRBJ2-1,.,TRBV7-9,CASSPRNSYNEQFF,TGTGCCAGCAGCCCGAGAAACTCCTACAATGAGCAGTTCTTC
.,TRBJ1-2,.,TRBV6-4,CASSSRQTNYGYTF,TGTGCCAGCAGCTCCAGACAGACTAACTATGGCTACACCTTC
TRBD1,TRBJ1-4,.,TRBV6-2/TRBV6-3,CASSRDRVLDEKLFF,TGTGCCAGCAGTCGGGACAGGGTCTTGGATGAAAAACTGTTTTTT
.,TRBJ2-2,once,TRBV4-1,CASSHPPGNTNTGELFF,TGCGCCAGCAGCCATCCACCGGGAAATACGAACACCGGGGAGCTGTTTTTT
TRBD1,TRBJ2-3,.,TRBV18,CASSQQGAVGDTQYF,TGTGCCAGCTCCCAACAGGGGGCCGTGGGAGATACGCAGTATTTT
.,TRBJ1-5,.,TRBV6-5,CASSTGNQPQHF,TGTGCCAGCAGTACGGGAAATCAGCCCCAGCATTTT
TRBD1,TRBJ1-4,.,TRBV5-1,CASSSGQGASLTNEKLFF,TGCGCCAGCAGCTCGGGACAGGGGGCGAGTTTAACTAATGAAAAACTGTTTTTT
.,TRBJ2-7,.,TRBV11-2,CASRRGRARGYEQYF,TGTGCCAGCCGTAGAGGACGAGCCAGGGGCTACGAGCAGTACTTC
TRBD1,TRBJ1-1,.,TRBV12-3/TRBV12-4,CASSGQGYTEAFF,TGTGCCAGCAGCGGACAGGGCTACACTGAAGCTTTCTTT
TRBD2,TRBJ2-5,few,TRBV18,CASSLRLAGAEETQYF,TGTGCCAGCTCCCTTAGGCTAGCGGGAGCGGAGGAGACCCAGTACTTC
.,TRBJ2-7,once,TRBV9,CASSAGLGSYEQYF,TGTGCCAGCAGCGCCGGACTGGGCTCCTACGAGCAGTACTTC
.,TRBJ1-1,once,TRBV11-2,CASSRTGPEAFF,TGTGCCAGCAGCCGCACAGGCCCCGAAGCTTTCTTT
.,TRBJ2-7,.,TRBV11-2,CASSPRLGYEQYF,TGTGCCAGCAGCCCTCGACTGGGCTACGAGCAGTACTTC
TRBD1,TRBJ1-5,.,TRBV19,CASSTGQGGYSNQPQHF,TGTGCCAGTAGTACCGGACAGGGGGGCTATAGCAATCAGCCCCAGCATTTT
.,TRBJ2-3,.,TRBV27,CASSTSFYRGGDTQYF,TGTGCCAGCAGTACCTCTTTCTATCGAGGAGGAGATACGCAGTATTTT
TRBD1,TRBJ2-5,.,TRBV11-2,CASSPLKGAAQETQYF,TGTGCCAGCAGCCCGTTAAAGGGGGCGGCCCAAGAGACCCAGTACTTC
TRBD2,TRBJ2-7,.,TRBV7-6,CASSWGTSGYSSYEQYF,TGTGCCAGCAGCTGGGGGACTAGCGGGTACTCCTCCTACGAGCAGTACTTC
.,TRBJ2-6,.,TRBV3-1/TRBV3-2,CASSPATGQKSGANVLTF,TGTGCCAGCAGCCCTGCGACAGGTCAAAAGTCTGGGGCCAACGTCCTGACTTTC
.,TRBJ1-1,.,TRBV3-1/TRBV3-2,CASSPGGALRAFF,TGTGCCAGCAGCCCCGGGGGGGCCTTGAGGGCTTTCTTT
.,TRBJ1-1,once,TRBV28,CASSLILDSEAFF,TGTGCCAGCAGTCTCATCCTTGACTCAGAAGCTTTCTTT
.,TRBJ2-3,few,TRBV7-9,CASSLNRDTQYF,TGTGCCAGCAGCTTAAACAGGGATACGCAGTATTTT
.,TRBJ2-7,.,TRBV5-4,CASSWSRDSYEQYF,TGTGCCAGCAGCTGGTCCAGGGACTCCTACGAGCAGTACTTC
TRBD1,TRBJ2-3,.,TRBV23-1,CASSGRPRQGGDTQYF,TGCGCCAGCAGTGGACGGCCGAGACAGGGGGGGGATACGCAGTATTTT
TRBD1,TRBJ1-2,.,TRBV29-1,CSAIVPGQGRGYGYTF,TGCAGCGCTATCGTCCCGGGACAGGGGAGAGGGTATGGCTACACCTTC
.,TRBJ2-3,.,TRBV28,CASWGRTDTQYF,TGTGCCAGCTGGGGCCGCACAGATACGCAGTATTTT
TRBD1,TRBJ1-4,.,TRBV25-1,CASSEGDRDYEKLFF,TGTGCCAGCAGTGAAGGGGACAGGGATTATGAAAAACTGTTTTTT
.,TRBJ2-5,.,TRBV19,CASSRQVYETQYF,TGTGCCAGTAGTAGACAGGTTTATGAGACCCAGTACTTC
.,TRBJ1-5,.,TRBV30,CAWSVDWADSNQPQHF,TGTGCCTGGAGTGTAGATTGGGCCGATAGCAATCAGCCCCAGCATTTT
TRBD1,TRBJ1-5,.,TRBV4-1,CASSPEGQGIQPQHF,TGCGCCAGCAGCCCCGAGGGACAGGGGATTCAGCCCCAGCATTTT
.,TRBJ1-4,.,TRBV7-9,CASSSWDIREKLFF,TGTGCCAGCAGCTCCTGGGACATAAGGGAAAAACTGTTTTTT